Reported below is one T cell receptor beta chain. Antigen unknown. The PCR had 60 Vbeta and 13 Jbeta primers. The repertoire was sequenced with immunoSEQ multiplex PCR; TCRdb's copy has only in-frame clones and lacks some. The sample comprises about 160,000 clones, about 80% of which are singletons, and roughly 1.2% rests with the top ten. The sample originates from a study of cytomegalovirus exposure and HLA in healthy donors. Germline values: CDR1 SQVTM, CDR2 ANQGSEA. V lost 1 base to trimming and J lost 8 bases, with 14 bases between them. CDR3 size: 14 residues. Study-level findings and limits: DRB1 showed the most TCR associations and HLA-C the fewest in a later analysis, as rates varied by HLA locus. Later analysis found that TCR beta chains associated with HLA were more clonally expanded than other, equally common chains. The later analysis indicated that the majority of CMV-associated TCR beta chains appeared HLA-restricted. In an earlier analysis, most TCR beta V segments were productive about 87% or about 30% of the time.

The rearrangement joins TRBV29-1 to TRBJ1-4, with D unresolved. This clonotype was sampled from a woman between 45 and 60 years old in good health and CMV-seronegative. The sequenced sample consisted of PBMCs. CDR3 DNA: TGCAGCGTTGAAGGACCGGCAGGTGGGGAAAAACTGTTTTTT. Translating gives CSVEGPAGGEKLFF.